This entry lists 17 T cell receptor beta chains sequenced from one sample in a study of lymphopenia after photon versus proton radiotherapy. Produced via immunoSEQ multiplex PCR; TCRdb's table is partial and in-frame only. The sample lists roughly 23,000 clones; around 90% were seen once. The sequencing used peripheral blood, collected from a patient treated with proton-based radiotherapy. Receptors were obtained from a woman in her seventies with pancreatic cancer. Some clones in this sample may be carry-over from other donors' samples.

The chain uses TRBV7-2 and TRBJ1-1, with 7 bases that match TRBD1. V was clipped by 3 bases and J by 0 bases; unmatched bases: 7. Germline assignment: CDR1 SGHTA and CDR2 FQGNSA. The CDR3 loop spans 16 amino acids. The CDR3 here is CASSLKGALMNTEAFF. CDR3 coding DNA: TGTGCCAGCAGCTTGAAGGGGGCCCTGATGAACACTGAAGCTTTCTTT.

In its sample, this clone was seen once. This sequence joins TRBV30 and TRBJ2-6, with D possibly matching TRBD2 (5 bases). CDR3 size: 15 residues. CDR1 is GTSNPN, CDR2 SVGIG, per germline (reference sequence). The germline V and J ends were trimmed by 0 bases and 1 base, with 7 bases remaining between them. In DNA, the CDR3 is TGTGCCTGGAGTGTTCGGGGTTCTGGGGCCAACGTCCTGACTTTC. It yields the protein CAWSVRGSGANVLTF.

The chain's CDR3 is CASSRRRNTGELFF. CDR3 bases: TGTGCCAGCAGCCGACGGAGGAACACCGGGGAGCTGTTTTTT. The chain carries TRBV5-6 and TRBJ2-2; D ambiguous. Between the trimmed V and J ends, which lost 4 bases and 1 base, there was a span of 8 bases. The germline V gene has CDR1 SGHDT and CDR2 YYEEEE. CDR3 length: 14 residues.

The chain couples TRBV30 to TRBJ2-7; D gene unclear. Germline CDR1 and CDR2: GTSNPN and SVGIG (reference sequence). The CDR3 contains 11 residues. V dropped 2 bases and J dropped 7 bases, with 9 bases sitting between them. The CDR3 loop reads CAWSTLGEQYF. CDR3 DNA: TGTGCCTGGAGTACCCTGGGGGAGCAGTACTTC.

This chain uses TRBV19 with TRBJ2-3; no clear D gene. V was clipped by 1 base and J by 2 bases, with 10 bases between them. The CDR3 contains 15 residues. CDR1 is LNHDA and CDR2 is SQIVND in the germline V gene (reference sequence). CDR3 sequence: CASSIGSANTDTQYF. The CDR3, as DNA: TGTGCCAGTAGTATAGGGTCCGCTAACACAGATACGCAGTATTTT.

The chain couples TRBV7-9 to TRBJ1-5; 7 bases are shared with TRBD1. With 1 base clipped from V and 7 bases from J, the junction kept 7 bases outside the gene matches. Germline loops: CDR1 SEHNR, CDR2 FQNEAQ (reference sequence). This CDR3 comprises 15 residues. The CDR3 spells CASSLDGQAGQPQHF. CDR3 in DNA: TGTGCCAGCAGCTTAGACGGACAGGCCGGCCAGCCCCAGCATTTT. Supplemented by reference TRBV7-9 and TRBJ1-5, the full variable domain reads DTGVSQNPRHKITKRGQNVTFRCDPISEHNRLYWYRQTLGQGPEFLTYFQNEAQLEKSRLLSDRFSAERPKGSFSTLEIQRTEQGDSAMYLCASSLDGQAGQPQHFGDGTRLSIL.

The gene calls are TRBV15 and TRBJ1-2; D possibly corresponds to TRBD1 (5 bases). Germline V lookup: CDR1 LNHNV, CDR2 YYDKDF (reference sequence). The V gene lost 0 bases and the J gene lost 5 bases, with 7 bases spanning the gap. The CDR3 length is 13 residues. DNA of the CDR3: TGTGCCACCAGCAGAGATGGGGGATATGGCTACACCTTC. This sequence encodes CATSRDGGYGYTF.

The chain uses TRBV29-1 and TRBJ1-1, with no clear D. The CDR3 is made up of 11 amino acids. Germline CDR1 and CDR2: SQVTM and ANQGSEA. Trimming stripped 4 bases from V and 4 bases from J, with 7 bases between. For the CDR3, the DNA is TGCAGCGTTGGAGGGTTCACTGAAGCTTTCTTT. Translating gives CSVGGFTEAFF.

Of note for this clone: The same CDR3 arises from other DNA sequences in this sample as well. The chain has TRBV5-5 and TRBJ2-4; perhaps TRBD2 as D (5 bases). V was trimmed by 1 base and J by 7 bases, leaving 9 bases between them. CDR1 SGHKS and CDR2 YYEKEE come from the germline V gene (reference sequence). The CDR3 is 13 residues long. CDR3 sequence reads: CASSLTGWNIQYF. CDR3 bases: TGTGCCAGCAGCTTGACGGGGTGGAACATTCAGTACTTC.

This clone appeared a few times. The gene calls are TRBV7-9 and TRBJ2-7; the D gene is possibly TRBD1 (7 bases). The V end lost 4 bases, the J end lost 8 bases, and 18 bases lay between the germline ends. Germline CDR1 and CDR2: SEHNR and FQNEAQ (reference sequence). The CDR3 is 14 residues long. The CDR3 loop reads CASSSAGGLGQQYF. As DNA, the CDR3 is TGTGCCAGCAGCTCGGCAGGGGGACTGGGGCAGCAGTACTTC.

CDR3 loop: CASSPTGGTGELFF. The CDR3 region has the DNA TGTGCCAGCTCACCTACAGGGGGCACCGGGGAGCTGTTTTTT. V and J are TRBV18 and TRBJ2-2; 8 bases map to TRBD1. Germline V gene sequence: CDR1 KGHSH, CDR2 LQKENI. V trimming: 3 bases; J trimming: 4 bases; junction bases outside the gene matches: 1. This CDR3 contains 14 residues.

The chain has TRBV28 and TRBJ2-7; 9 bases align to TRBD1. The CDR3 is made up of 15 amino acids. Germline V gene lookup returns CDR1 MDHEN and CDR2 SYDVKM. V shed 1 base, J shed 1 base, and the junction held 2 bases outside the gene matches. CDR3 protein: CASSLSGQGSYEQYF. In nucleotides, the CDR3 is TGTGCCAGCAGTTTATCAGGACAGGGGTCCTACGAGCAGTACTTC.

The J gene is TRBJ2-3, the V gene TRBV19; 9 bases line up with TRBD2. V was pared by 5 bases and J by 4 bases, with 7 bases of the junction left unmatched. The germline CDR1 and CDR2 sequences are LNHDA and SQIVND (reference sequence). The CDR3 spans 15 residues. CDR3 DNA: TGTGCCAGTAGTCCCGCGGGAGGGGTAGCAGATACGCAGTATTTT. The encoded protein is CASSPAGGVADTQYF.

The CDR3 loop reads CASSIQGWREVPLSEQFF. CDR3 bases: TGTGCCAGTAGTATCCAGGGTTGGCGGGAGGTTCCCCTCAGTGAGCAGTTCTTC. J is TRBJ2-1 and V is TRBV19, with 8 positions matching TRBD2. Trimming removed 3 bases from V and 9 bases from J; junction bases left unmatched: 19. From germline, CDR1 is LNHDA and CDR2 SQIVND (reference sequence). CDR3 size: 18 residues.

V and J are TRBV5-4 and TRBJ1-6; the D is unclear. The germline V and J ends were trimmed by 0 bases and 9 bases, with 19 bases remaining between them. The germline CDR1 and CDR2 sequences are SGHNT and YYREEE (reference sequence). The CDR3 extends over 17 amino acids. The CDR3 sequence: CASSLDSAELSGSPLHF. CDR3 coding DNA: TGTGCCAGCAGCTTGGACTCGGCGGAGTTATCGGGTTCACCCCTCCACTTT.

The chain couples TRBV4-1 to TRBJ1-2; D remains ambiguous. This CDR3 is built from 15 residues. The V gene lost 0 bases and the J gene lost 2 bases, with 10 bases spanning the gap. CDR1 MGHRA and CDR2 YSYEKL come from the germline V gene. This CDR3 reads CASSQDSTVNYGYTF. The CDR3 DNA sequence: TGCGCCAGCAGCCAAGATAGCACAGTAAACTATGGCTACACCTTC.

This chain uses TRBV19 with TRBJ1-6; perhaps TRBD1 as D (6 bases). Germline V lookup: CDR1 LNHDA, CDR2 SQIVND (reference sequence). This CDR3 region has 15 residues. V dropped 4 bases and J dropped 3 bases, with 10 bases sitting between them. CDR3 sequence (DNA): TGTGCCAGTAGTAGCCAGGACAGCTATAATTCACCCCTCCACTTT. Residues: CASSSQDSYNSPLHF.